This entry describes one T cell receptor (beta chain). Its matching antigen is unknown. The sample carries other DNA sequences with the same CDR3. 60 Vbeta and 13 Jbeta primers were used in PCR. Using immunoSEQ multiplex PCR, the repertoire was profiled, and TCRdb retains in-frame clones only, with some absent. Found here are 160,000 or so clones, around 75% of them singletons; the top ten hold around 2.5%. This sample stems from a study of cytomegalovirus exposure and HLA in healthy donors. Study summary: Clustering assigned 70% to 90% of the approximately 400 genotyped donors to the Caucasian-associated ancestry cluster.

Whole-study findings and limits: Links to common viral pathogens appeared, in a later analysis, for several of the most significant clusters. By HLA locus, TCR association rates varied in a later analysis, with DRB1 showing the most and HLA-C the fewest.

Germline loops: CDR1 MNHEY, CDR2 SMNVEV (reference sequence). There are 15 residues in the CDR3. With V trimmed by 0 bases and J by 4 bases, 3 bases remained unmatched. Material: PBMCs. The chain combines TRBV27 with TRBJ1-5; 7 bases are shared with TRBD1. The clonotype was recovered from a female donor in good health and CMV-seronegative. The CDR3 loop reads CASSLSGGGNQPQHF. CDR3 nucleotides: TGTGCCAGCAGTTTATCAGGGGGCGGTAATCAGCCCCAGCATTTT.